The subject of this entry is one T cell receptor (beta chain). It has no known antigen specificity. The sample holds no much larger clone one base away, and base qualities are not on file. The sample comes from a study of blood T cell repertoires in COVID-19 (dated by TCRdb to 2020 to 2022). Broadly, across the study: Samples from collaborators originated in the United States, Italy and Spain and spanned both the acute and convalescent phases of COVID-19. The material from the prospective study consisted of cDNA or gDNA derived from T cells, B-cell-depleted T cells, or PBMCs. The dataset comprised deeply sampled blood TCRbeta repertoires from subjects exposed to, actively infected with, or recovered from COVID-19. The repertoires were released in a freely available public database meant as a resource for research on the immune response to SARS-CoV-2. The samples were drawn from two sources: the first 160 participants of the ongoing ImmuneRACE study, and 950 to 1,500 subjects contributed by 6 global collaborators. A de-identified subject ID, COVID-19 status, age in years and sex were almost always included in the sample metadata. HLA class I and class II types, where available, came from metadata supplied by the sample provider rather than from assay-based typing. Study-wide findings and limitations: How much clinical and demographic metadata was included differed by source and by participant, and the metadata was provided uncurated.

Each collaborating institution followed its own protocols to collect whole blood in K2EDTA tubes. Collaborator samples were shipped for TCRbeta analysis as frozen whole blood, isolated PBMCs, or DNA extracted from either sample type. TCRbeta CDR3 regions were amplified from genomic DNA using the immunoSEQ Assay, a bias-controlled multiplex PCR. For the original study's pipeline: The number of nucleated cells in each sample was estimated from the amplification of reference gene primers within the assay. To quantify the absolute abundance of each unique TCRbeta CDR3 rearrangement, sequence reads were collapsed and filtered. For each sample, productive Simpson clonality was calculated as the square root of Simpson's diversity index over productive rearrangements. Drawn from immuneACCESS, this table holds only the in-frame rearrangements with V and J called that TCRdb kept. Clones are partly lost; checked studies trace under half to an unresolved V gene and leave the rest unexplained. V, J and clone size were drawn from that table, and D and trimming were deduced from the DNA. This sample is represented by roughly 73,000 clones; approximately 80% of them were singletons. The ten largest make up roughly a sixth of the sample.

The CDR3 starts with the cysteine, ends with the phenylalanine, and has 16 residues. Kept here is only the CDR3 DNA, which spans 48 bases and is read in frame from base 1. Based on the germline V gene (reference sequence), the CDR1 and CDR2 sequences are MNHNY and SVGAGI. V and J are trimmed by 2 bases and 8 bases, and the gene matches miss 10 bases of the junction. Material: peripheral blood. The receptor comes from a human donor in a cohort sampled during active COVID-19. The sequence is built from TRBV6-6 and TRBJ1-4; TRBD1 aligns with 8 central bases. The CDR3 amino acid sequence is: CASSYVPRQGREKLFF. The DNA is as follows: TGTGCCAGCAGTTACGTTCCAAGACAGGGGCGGGAAAAACTGTTTTTT.